The 22 T cell receptor beta chains given below trace back to one sample, sequenced in a study of blood T cell repertoires in COVID-19. The repertoire was sequenced with immunoSEQ multiplex PCR; TCRdb's copy has only in-frame clones and lacks some. This table holds about 220,000 clones, roughly 84% found once. The sequencing sample was made of peripheral blood. These receptors came from a woman at least 80 years old with acute or convalescent COVID-19.

The chain combines TRBV7-2 with TRBJ1-6; no firm D call. Between the trimmed V and J ends, which lost 1 base and 10 bases, there was a span of 14 bases. The CDR3 spans 15 residues. Germline CDR1 reads SGHTA; CDR2 reads FQGNSA. The CDR3 is CASSLESGRSSPLHF. Written as DNA, the CDR3 is TGTGCCAGCAGCTTAGAGTCGGGGAGAAGCTCACCCCTCCACTTT.

V gene TRBV4-2 combines with J gene TRBJ1-2; D unclear. V lost 0 bases and J 5 bases, leaving 13 bases between the germline ends. The CDR3 runs to 15 residues. Per the germline V gene, CDR1 is LGHNA and CDR2 is YNFKEQ. DNA for the CDR3: TGTGCCAGCAGCCAAGACGATTCGGAGAGGTATGGCTACACCTTC. It translates to CASSQDDSERYGYTF.

Comments on this clone: Other DNA sequences in the same sample also yield this CDR3. This chain joins TRBV5-1 and TRBJ2-7, with 7 bases identical to TRBD1. Germline V lookup: CDR1 SGHRS, CDR2 YFSETQ. V lost 0 bases to trimming and J lost 0 bases; unmatched junction nucleotides: 3. The CDR3 runs 15 residues. The CDR3 nucleotides read TGCGCCAGCAGCTTGGGGGACAGCAGCTCCTACGAGCAGTACTTC. It yields the protein CASSLGDSSSYEQYF.

The chain couples TRBV11-3 to TRBJ2-1, with 7 bases lining up with TRBD2. Per germline, CDR1 SGHNT and CDR2 YENEEA. V lost 2 bases to trimming and J lost 9 bases; unmatched junction nucleotides: 4. The CDR3 spans 13 residues. CDR3 residues: CASSLRREGEQFF. Here the CDR3 DNA reads TGTGCCAGCAGCTTAAGAAGGGAGGGTGAGCAGTTCTTC.

V is TRBV19 and J is TRBJ1-1; no definite D call. The CDR3 spans 13 residues. CDR1 and CDR2 (germline): LNHDA, SQIVND (reference sequence). The V end lost 10 bases, the J end lost 3 bases, and 15 bases lay between the germline ends. The CDR3 DNA is TGTGCCACCCTTGGGAGGACGGACACTGAAGCTTTCTTT. This gives the protein CATLGRTDTEAFF. Full variable domain (remainder filled in from reference TRBV19 and TRBJ1-1): DGGITQSPKYLFRKEGQNVTLSCEQNLNHDAMYWYRQDPGQGLRLIYYSQIVNDFQKGDIAEGYSVSREKKESFPLTVTSAQKNPTAFYLCATLGRTDTEAFFGQGTRLTVV.

The rearrangement links TRBV18 to TRBJ2-1; D call uncertain. CDR3 length: 14 amino acids. The V end lost 0 bases, the J end lost 7 bases, and 10 bases lay between the germline ends. CDR1 and CDR2 from the germline V gene are KGHSH and LQKENI. The CDR3 DNA is TGTGCCAGCTCACCACCGGAAAGGCGGAATGAGCAGTTCTTC. Protein: CASSPPERRNEQFF.

The rearrangement links TRBV5-1 to TRBJ2-5, with 8 bases lining up with TRBD2. CDR3 length equals 16 residues. Trimming took 2 bases from V and 4 from J; bases not matched to a gene: 10. Per the germline V gene, CDR1 is SGHRS and CDR2 is YFSETQ. The CDR3 DNA sequence: TGCGCCAGCAGCTTACAAGCGGGGGCAATGGGAGAGACCCAGTACTTC. Its translation: CASSLQAGAMGETQYF.

The V gene is TRBV5-1, the J gene TRBJ1-2; D unresolved. Trimming cost V 4 bases and J 8 bases, with 12 bases left between them. The CDR3 has 12 residues. Germline values: CDR1 SGHRS, CDR2 YFSETQ. CDR3 DNA: TGCGCCAGCAGCCGGGCCCCGGGGGGCTACACCTTC. It specifies CASSRAPGGYTF.

This clone was picked up a small number of times. V usage is TRBV3-1 (or the pseudogene TRBV3-2) and J usage is TRBJ1-1; D might be TRBD1 (6 bases). Trimming pared 2 bases from V and 3 bases from J, leaving 13 bases between. The CDR3 has 15 residues. Germline CDR1 reads LGHDT; CDR2 reads YNNKEL (reference sequence). CDR3 in amino acids: CASSQTGYRHTEAFF. As DNA, the CDR3 is TGTGCCAGCAGCCAAACAGGGTATAGGCACACTGAAGCTTTCTTT.

The chain joins TRBV4-1 to TRBJ2-3, with TRBD2 as a possible D gene (7 bases). From germline, CDR1 is MGHRA and CDR2 YSYEKL. V gave up 2 bases and J gave up 1 base, with 13 bases separating them. There are 16 residues in the CDR3. The CDR3 protein is CASSQSGGGGTDTQYF. Written as DNA, the CDR3 is TGCGCCAGCAGCCAATCTGGAGGGGGGGGCACAGATACGCAGTATTTT.

V and J are TRBV2 and TRBJ1-2; 8 bases map to TRBD1. This CDR3 comprises 13 residues. Germline V gene lookup returns CDR1 SNHLY and CDR2 FYNNEI. After removal of 5 bases from V and 4 bases from J, the junction contained 3 bases not matched to a gene. The CDR3 DNA reads TGTGCCAGCAGTCGGGACAGGTCCTATGGCTACACCTTC. Protein product: CASSRDRSYGYTF.

The chain combines TRBV28 with TRBJ1-1; 8 nucleotides match TRBD1. Germline V gene sequence: CDR1 MDHEN, CDR2 SYDVKM. With 4 bases clipped from V and 1 base from J, the junction kept 14 bases outside the gene matches. The CDR3 runs 18 residues. CDR3 loop: CASSSGQAWGRTNTEAFF. DNA of the CDR3: TGTGCCAGCAGTTCGGGACAGGCCTGGGGTAGGACGAACACTGAAGCTTTCTTT.

This clone was seen only once. This chain uses TRBV7-2 with TRBJ2-7; D gene unclear. The length of the CDR3 is 14 residues. V lost 1 base and J 6 bases, leaving 13 bases between the germline ends. Germline V gene data show CDR1 as SGHTA and CDR2 as FQGNSA. CDR3: CASSLDQNPGEQYF. CDR3 nucleotide sequence: TGTGCCAGCAGCTTAGATCAAAATCCAGGCGAGCAGTACTTC.

This clone has only a few counts. This chain uses TRBV30 with TRBJ2-7, with D unclear. Trimming stripped 5 bases from V and 2 bases from J, with 10 bases between. This CDR3 is built from 12 residues. The germline gives CDR1 GTSNPN, CDR2 SVGIG (reference sequence). The CDR3 nucleotides read TGTGCCTGGGGGCGATCTCCCTACGAGCAGTACTTC. The encoded protein is CAWGRSPYEQYF.

The chain is built from TRBV3-1 (or the pseudogene TRBV3-2) and TRBJ1-1; D ambiguous. CDR3 size: 12 residues. Germline CDR1 and CDR2: LGHDT and YNNKEL (reference sequence). Trimming took off 0 bases at V and 5 bases at J, with 4 bases between the two ends. The CDR3 loop reads CASSQERTEAFF. Here the CDR3 DNA reads TGTGCCAGCAGCCAAGAACGGACTGAAGCTTTCTTT.

The chain has TRBV5-1 and TRBJ1-6; D is undetermined. The CDR3 sequence is 14 residues long. Germline CDR1 and CDR2: SGHRS and YFSETQ. Trimming pared 3 bases from V and 7 bases from J, leaving 11 bases between. The CDR3 loop reads CASSSGERNSPLHF. CDR3 coding DNA: TGCGCCAGCAGCTCGGGAGAGAGAAATTCACCCCTCCACTTT.

The chain recombines TRBV6-2 or TRBV6-3 with TRBJ2-6; D unclear. V dropped 5 bases and J dropped 0 bases, with 11 bases sitting between them. The CDR3 has 16 amino acids. Germline CDR1 reads MNHEY; CDR2 reads SVGEGT. This CDR3 is CASSPPHGSGANVLTF. The CDR3 nucleotides read TGTGCCAGCAGTCCCCCGCACGGCTCTGGGGCCAACGTCCTGACTTTC.

This chain links TRBV27 with TRBJ2-1, with 7 bases fitting TRBD2. V trimming: 6 bases; J trimming: 7 bases; junction bases outside the gene matches: 6. The CDR3 consists of 13 residues. CDR1 and CDR2 from the germline V gene are MNHEY and SMNVEV (reference sequence). The CDR3 bases are TGTGCCAGCAGGGGGGGGTTAGAAAATGAGCAGTTCTTC. Its protein product is CASRGGLENEQFF.

The CDR3 sequence: CASSFRGTGINRNYGYTF. DNA for the CDR3: TGTGCCAGCAGTTTTCGGGGGACAGGGATTAACCGAAACTATGGCTACACCTTC. The chain carries TRBV28 and TRBJ1-2, with TRBD1 identical over 9 bases. The CDR3 length is 18 residues. The germline V gene encodes CDR1 MDHEN and CDR2 SYDVKM. The trim removed 3 bases at V and 2 bases at J, leaving 13 bases unmatched.

The genes are TRBV9 and TRBJ2-7, with D tentatively TRBD2 (5 bases). CDR1 is SGDLS, CDR2 YYNGEE, per germline. This CDR3 is 14 amino acids long. Trimming removed 0 bases at V and 3 bases at J, with 10 bases between. The CDR3 is CASSVVPGNYEQYF. DNA for the CDR3: TGTGCCAGCAGCGTAGTCCCGGGGAACTACGAGCAGTACTTC.

The V and J genes are TRBV2 and TRBJ1-2; no reliable D call. V shed 4 bases and J shed 5 bases, with 17 bases lying between them. CDR3 length equals 15 residues. CDR1 and CDR2 (germline): SNHLY, FYNNEI. CDR3 protein: CASSVDSTSGYGYTF. The CDR3 nucleotides read TGTGCCAGCAGTGTTGACTCCACGAGTGGGTATGGCTACACCTTC.

The chain has TRBV5-4 and TRBJ2-1; TRBD2 matches 11 bases. The junction had 12 bases not matched to a gene; V was cut back by 3 bases and J by 4 bases. The CDR3 loop spans 18 amino acids. Per the germline V gene, CDR1 is SGHNT and CDR2 is YYREEE (reference sequence). The CDR3 DNA sequence: TGTGCCAGCAGCTCCGGCTCACTAGCGGGGGCCAAATACAATGAGCAGTTCTTC. It codes for CASSSGSLAGAKYNEQFF.